These 4 T cell receptor beta chains originate from one sample sequenced in a study of T-cell memory formation after mild COVID-19 (dated by TCRdb to about 2021). The library relied on 5' RACE. The sample was run on an Illumina NovaSeq 6000. Using fastp at Q25 and MiXCR, TCRdb reprocessed the public reads and kept productive beta chains. Identical CDR3 protein sequences are pooled into one entry, listed with their most common genes and DNA. This sample lists under 650,000 distinct CDR3 sequences; under 20% were detected once. Around 12% of the sample belongs to the ten largest clones. Sample: PBMCs or a T cell subset sorted from them (not recorded which). The receptors come from an adult woman who had mild COVID-19 (a few samples of this study predate the infection). The sample titles of this study are shuffled in the database, so cell type and time point are left out; the donor was told from shared clones.

The gene calls are TRBV7-2 and TRBJ2-3, with 7 bases matching TRBD2. With V trimmed by 5 bases and J by 7 bases, 9 bases remained unmatched. There are 14 residues in the CDR3. Germline CDR1 is SGHTA and CDR2 is FQGNSA. CDR3: CASSRGDPPYTQYF. The DNA of the CDR3 is TGTGCCAGCAGCCGGGGGGATCCCCCCTATACGCAGTATTTT.

This clonotype was found a few times. This chain joins TRBV14 and TRBJ2-1, with unresolved D. This CDR3 is 13 amino acids long. Per germline, CDR1 SGHDN and CDR2 FVKESK. Trimming removed 0 bases at V and 4 bases at J, with 4 bases between. CDR3 in amino acids: CASSQETYNEQFF. DNA of the CDR3: TGTGCCAGCAGCCAAGAGACGTACAATGAGCAGTTCTTC.

This chain joins TRBV12-3 or TRBV12-4 and TRBJ1-6; possible D gene TRBD1, 5 bases. CDR3 length: 12 residues. V shed 6 bases and J shed 9 bases, with 9 bases lying between them. The CDR3 DNA reads as TGTGCCAGCAGCCGGGACCGTTCACCCCTCCACTTT. It is translated as CASSRDRSPLHF.

This clonotype was seen more than once but under ten times. V is TRBV5-1 and J is TRBJ2-3, with 7 bases identical to TRBD2. The V gene end was trimmed by 5 bases and the J gene end by 0 bases; junction bases not matched to a gene: 12. The CDR3 consists of 17 residues. Germline V CDR1 and CDR2: SGHRS, YFSETQ. The CDR3 DNA sequence: TGCGCCAGCAGTTTCGGTGGCCTAGCGGATAGCACAGATACGCAGTATTTT. It is translated as CASSFGGLADSTDTQYF.